The TCR beta chain under discussion was sequenced for a study of graft-versus-host responses after intestinal transplantation. General observations from the study: High graft-versus-host to host-versus-graft clonal ratios were found in allografts of patients who had graft-donor T cell macrochimerism.

The CDR3 sequence is 15 residues long. CDR1 and CDR2 from the germline V gene are MNHEY and SVGAGI. Trimming cost V 6 bases and J 2 bases; bases outside gene matches: 6. This table comes from immunoSEQ multiplex PCR, and its TCRdb copy is limited to in-frame clones, with some not included. The data contain some 100,000 clones, 85% to 95% of them singletons. On this clone: Its specificity is not known.

The sample consisted of unstimulated CD8+ T cells sorted from spleen or lymph node cells, taken before transplant. This receptor was taken from a human donor who was the organ donor for an intestinal transplant. This sequence joins TRBV6-5 and TRBJ1-2, with 10 bases aligning to TRBD1. For the CDR3, the DNA is TGTGCCAGCAGCGGGACAGGGGCCTTCAACTATGGCTACACCTTC. Translating it yields CASSGTGAFNYGYTF.